The next 10 T cell receptor beta chains were all read from a single sample in a study of CD8+CD57+ T cells in acquired aplastic anemia. Genomic DNA, the template, was used for profiling of the TCR beta VDJ and CDR3. MiXCR, run by TCRdb on the reads, gives a single entry per CDR3 protein. The table shows some 240,000 distinct CDR3 sequences, with roughly 35% occurring only once. The sequenced sample was sorted CD4+, CD8+, or CD8+CD57+ T cells (not recorded which) from PBMCs. The receptors were sampled from a human donor in good health, serving as a control.

About this clonotype: Since a much larger clone is just one base distant, this may be a read error. This chain links TRBV2 with TRBJ2-7; D unclear. Germline CDR1 reads SNHLY; CDR2 reads FYNNEI. The CDR3 is 13 amino acids. V lost 7 bases and J lost 9, with 19 bases in between. The CDR3 region has the DNA TGTGCCAGCACCAAAGAGTACGCGAACGGGCAGTACTTC. It codes for CASTKEYANGQYF.

This clonotype was detected only a few times. V usage is TRBV12-3 or TRBV12-4 and J usage is TRBJ1-1; D call uncertain. V lost 5 bases and J lost 4, with 14 bases in between. The CDR3 sequence is 14 residues long. This CDR3 is CASSPRTPGTEAFF. The CDR3 DNA reads TGTGCCAGCAGTCCGAGGACCCCGGGCACTGAAGCTTTCTTT.

The genes are TRBV27 and TRBJ2-7; tentative D call: TRBD1 (6 bases). Germline loops: CDR1 MNHEY, CDR2 SMNVEV (reference sequence). Trimming removed 6 bases from V and 4 bases from J, with 16 bases in between. There are 14 residues in the CDR3. CDR3 protein: CASRDSYKFYEQYF. CDR3 in DNA: TGTGCCAGCAGGGACAGTTATAAGTTTTACGAGCAGTACTTC.

Note on this clonotype: One end of the junction varies from germline; a read error may be responsible. V usage is TRBV19 and J usage is TRBJ2-3; TRBD1 might be the D (6 bases). The CDR3 has 14 residues. Germline V gene data show CDR1 as LNHDA and CDR2 as SQIVND (reference sequence). The CDR3 region is CASGIEGDTDTQYF. CDR3 coding DNA: TGTGCCAGTGGTATTGAGGGGGACACAGATACGCAGTATTTT. The variable domain in full, completed from reference TRBV19 and TRBJ2-3, reads DGGITQSPKYLFRKEGQNVTLSCEQNLNHDAMYWYRQDPGQGLRLIYYSQIVNDFQKGDIAEGYSVSREKKESFPLTVTSAQKNPTAFYLCASGIEGDTDTQYFGPGTRLTVL.

For this clonotype: The CDR3 ends on some other residue instead of the conserved phenylalanine or tryptophan, so this is likely a read error. The rearrangement joins TRBV7-3 to TRBJ2-2; 8 positions match TRBD2. Germline CDR1 SGHTA, CDR2 FQGTGA. V was clipped by 5 bases and J by 7 bases; unmatched bases: 15. The CDR3 runs 17 residues. The CDR3 DNA follows: TGTGCCAGCAGCCGAACTCCGGGAGGGGAGAGGGTCGGGGAGCTGTTTCTT. Translating gives CASSRTPGGERVGELFL.

This clonotype has a count of ten or more. This sequence joins TRBV2 and TRBJ2-1, with D possibly matching TRBD2 (6 bases). CDR3 length: 15 residues. V was shortened by 4 bases and J by 0 bases, with 10 bases between the two germline ends. Per germline, CDR1 SNHLY and CDR2 FYNNEI. The CDR3 spells CASSGGKSSYNEQFF. The CDR3 nucleotides are TGTGCCAGCAGTGGCGGGAAGAGCTCCTACAATGAGCAGTTCTTC. Filled out from reference TRBV2 and TRBJ2-1, the complete variable domain reads EPEVTQTPSHQVTQMGQEVILRCVPISNHLYFYWYRQILGQKVEFLVSFYNNEISEKSEIFDDQFSVERPDGSNFTLKIRSTKLEDSAMYFCASSGGKSSYNEQFFGPGTRLTVL.

The chain is built from TRBV27 and TRBJ1-1; TRBD1 is a possible D gene (6 bases). Germline CDR1 MNHEY, CDR2 SMNVEV (reference sequence). V was trimmed by 9 bases and J by 1 base, leaving 9 bases between them. The CDR3 runs to 12 residues. The DNA of the CDR3 is TGTGCCAGTAAGACAGGGAACACTGAAGCTTTCTTT. Protein sequence: CASKTGNTEAFF.

This chain joins TRBV20-1 and TRBJ2-1; maybe TRBD2 (7 bases). Per the germline V gene, CDR1 is DFQATT and CDR2 is SNEGSKA (reference sequence). Trimming removed 6 bases from V and 12 bases from J, with 24 bases in between. This CDR3 region has 14 residues. CDR3 amino acids: CSAVGGPVDTGQFF. CDR3 DNA: TGCAGTGCGGTCGGGGGGCCCGTGGACACTGGGCAGTTCTTC.

The chain is built from TRBV29-1 and TRBJ1-1; D call uncertain. The CDR3 has 12 amino acids. CDR1 and CDR2 from the germline V gene are SQVTM and ANQGSEA. The V end was cut by 4 bases, the J end by 5 bases, with 11 bases between. CDR3 sequence reads: CSVGTLGTEAFF. The CDR3 region has the DNA TGCAGCGTTGGGACCCTTGGTACTGAAGCTTTCTTT.

The sample holds many counts of this clonotype. The rearrangement links TRBV10-3 to TRBJ1-1, with D unclear. The germline V gene has CDR1 ENHRY and CDR2 SYGVKD. This CDR3 region has 14 residues. Trimming removed 0 bases from V and 0 bases from J, with 5 bases in between. In DNA, the CDR3 is TGTGCCATCAGTGAGTCGAACGTGAACACTGAAGCTTTCTTT. It translates to CAISESNVNTEAFF.